The sequence of this TCR beta chain was determined in a study of human T cells and chemical hapten exposure (dated by TCRdb to the early 2020s). For the study in its entirety: For sensitization, 2% DPC in acetone was applied to a roughly 2 cm by roughly 2 cm area of upper inner arm skin. The patient cohort, mostly female, included alopecia areata with under or over 50% scalp involvement, alopecia totalis and alopecia universalis. Libraries were combined into a pool for sequencing, and differences in TCR yield between samples came mainly from small differences in library volumes within the pool. Throughout the study period of around 24 weeks, patients also received therapeutic DPC doses to the scalp every week. Patch testing was done on the upper back using Finn chambers containing 0.01% DPC, and results were scored after 6 days according to International Contact Dermatitis Research Group standards. In alopecia patients, the study followed how the peripheral blood TCR repertoire changed in vivo over primary and secondary sensitization to diphenylcyclopropenone (DPC), a hapten. Around 30 alopecia patients provided blood for TCR sequencing at one to four time points (pre-sensitization, 2, 6 and 24 weeks). Patient blood was sampled pre-sensitization (week 0) and at 2, 6 and about 24 weeks after DPC sensitization. The full study reports these points: A positive correlation was found between the number of PT1 expanded TCRs and patch test score, with significance reached at thresholds 8, 16 and 32 but not 4. Compared with pre-sensitization or healthy control sets, expanded TCRs formed significantly more large CDR3 similarity clusters, which is consistent with antigen-driven responses. Repeated subsampling changed both the strength of the expansion versus patch-test correlation and the threshold at which the correlation became significant. All patients had alopecia, a presumed autoimmune disease, so their immune response might differ from that of healthy individuals. DPC sensitization did not change how many TCRs were above 1 in 1000 frequency, and no evidence was found of alterations in global repertoire structure.

Spanning cysteine to phenylalanine, the CDR3 consists of 16 amino acids. Solely the CDR3 DNA is kept, with 48 bases framed from the first base. V is trimmed back by 5 bases and J by 10 bases, and the junction contains 9 bases that no gene match accounts for. CDR1 and CDR2 are drawn from the germline V gene (reference sequence): SEHNR, FQNEAQ. Library preparation employed RACE. These reads were obtained on a NextSeq 500. During library preparation, unique molecular identifiers were attached to individual cDNA molecules so that TCRs could be counted quantitatively and reproducibly. Both TCR alpha and TCR beta chains were sequenced from each blood RNA sample. On the study's bioinformatics: The median number of TCRs per sample was 85,000 to 100,000, ranging from roughly 23,224 to 690,600. The Decombinator software suite was used to annotate the V, J and CDR3 of the TCR reads. For PS versus PT1 abundance plots, all samples were subsampled to the same number of TCRs (28,000). Expanded TCRs were defined as absent before sensitization and observed at least eight times at the 2-week time point. TCRdb redid the processing of the public reads, applying fastp at Q25 and MiXCR, and retained in-frame beta chains. Identical CDR3 proteins give one entry, which carries the most common genes and DNA. These V and J calls originate from TCRdb's pipeline instead of the authors' own analysis. This sample gives about 120,000 distinct CDR3 sequences in total; around 15% of them show up just once. In total, the top ten clones hold around 0.99% of the sample.

Explained via the paper, the time point label denotes: patch test 1, 2 weeks after DPC sensitization. Reading the label with the study, this specimen's treatment or condition is: therapeutic diphenylcyclopropenone sensitization with weekly scalp DPC. At every patch-test visit, the blood draw took place before the patch test was put on. Patients were eligible if aged 18 to 70, diagnosed with alopecia and judged suitable for DPC therapy, and pregnant patients were excluded. Total RNA was extracted from unfractionated whole blood collected in Tempus Blood RNA tubes. The sample holds many counts of this clonotype. Its antigen specificity is not known. No qualities accompany the bases; no much larger clone lies one base away.

This sequence originates from a man aged 18-30 years with alopecia areata. Some clones in this sample may be carry-over from other donors' samples. This specimen was whole blood, taken in connection with sensitization to the hapten diphenylcyclopropenone (DPC). The sequence links TRBV7-9 to TRBJ1-6; 12 central bases correspond to TRBD1. The CDR3 here reads CASSPVGTGGRSPLHF. In nucleotides, the sequence is TGTGCCAGCAGCCCCGTGGGGACAGGGGGCCGGTCACCCCTCCACTTT.